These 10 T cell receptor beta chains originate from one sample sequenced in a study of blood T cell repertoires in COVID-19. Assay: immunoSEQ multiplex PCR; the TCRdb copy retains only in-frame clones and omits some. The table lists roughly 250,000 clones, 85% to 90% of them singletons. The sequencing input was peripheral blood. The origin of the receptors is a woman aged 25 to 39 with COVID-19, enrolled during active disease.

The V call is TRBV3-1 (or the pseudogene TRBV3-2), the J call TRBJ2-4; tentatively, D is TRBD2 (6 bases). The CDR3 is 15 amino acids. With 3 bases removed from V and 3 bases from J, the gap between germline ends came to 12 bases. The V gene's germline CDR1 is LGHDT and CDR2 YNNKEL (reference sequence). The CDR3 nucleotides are TGTGCCAGCAGCCAGTGGGGGGAAGTCAAAAACATTCAGTACTTC. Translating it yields CASSQWGEVKNIQYF.

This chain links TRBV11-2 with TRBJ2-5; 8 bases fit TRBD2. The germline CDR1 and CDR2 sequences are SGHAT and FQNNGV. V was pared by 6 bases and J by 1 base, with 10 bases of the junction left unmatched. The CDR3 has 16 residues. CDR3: CASRSTAGGRQETQYF. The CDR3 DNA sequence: TGTGCCAGCAGATCAACCGCGGGGGGCCGCCAAGAGACCCAGTACTTC.

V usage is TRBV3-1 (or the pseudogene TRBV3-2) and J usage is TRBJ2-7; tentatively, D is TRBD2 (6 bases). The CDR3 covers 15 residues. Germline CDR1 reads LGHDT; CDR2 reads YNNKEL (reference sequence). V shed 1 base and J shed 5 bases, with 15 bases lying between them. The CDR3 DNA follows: TGTGCCAGCAGCCAAGGTGGGGCGGGGCTCCACGAGCAGTACTTC. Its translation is CASSQGGAGLHEQYF.

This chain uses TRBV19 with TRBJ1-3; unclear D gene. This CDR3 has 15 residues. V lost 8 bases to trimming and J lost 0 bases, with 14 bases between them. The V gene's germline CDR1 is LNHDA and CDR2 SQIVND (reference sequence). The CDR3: CASLAWAHSGNTIYF. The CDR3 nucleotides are TGTGCCAGTCTTGCGTGGGCTCACTCTGGAAACACCATATATTTT.

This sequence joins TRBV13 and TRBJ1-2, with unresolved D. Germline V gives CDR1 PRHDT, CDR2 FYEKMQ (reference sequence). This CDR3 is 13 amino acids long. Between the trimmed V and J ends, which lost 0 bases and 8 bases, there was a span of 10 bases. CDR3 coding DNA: TGTGCCAGCAGCTTAGGGTTCGACACCGGCTACACCTTC. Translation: CASSLGFDTGYTF.

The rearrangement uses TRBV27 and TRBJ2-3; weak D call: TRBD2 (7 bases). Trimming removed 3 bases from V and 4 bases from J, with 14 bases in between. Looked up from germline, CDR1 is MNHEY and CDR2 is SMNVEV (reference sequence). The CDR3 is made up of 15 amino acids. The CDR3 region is CASSFWGGASDTQYF. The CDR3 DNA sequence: TGTGCCAGCAGTTTTTGGGGGGGGGCGTCAGATACGCAGTATTTT.

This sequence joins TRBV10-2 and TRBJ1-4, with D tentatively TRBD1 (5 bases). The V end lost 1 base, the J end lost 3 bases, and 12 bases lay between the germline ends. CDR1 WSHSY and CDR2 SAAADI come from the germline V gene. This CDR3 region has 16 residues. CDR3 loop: CASSEFRDSPNEKLFF. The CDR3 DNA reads TGCGCCAGCAGTGAGTTCCGGGACTCTCCTAATGAAAAACTGTTTTTT.

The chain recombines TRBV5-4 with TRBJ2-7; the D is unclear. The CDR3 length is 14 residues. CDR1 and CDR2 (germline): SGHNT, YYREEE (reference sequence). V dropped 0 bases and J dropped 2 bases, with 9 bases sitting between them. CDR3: CASSLVGGTYEQYF. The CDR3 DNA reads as TGTGCCAGCAGCTTGGTTGGCGGCACCTACGAGCAGTACTTC.

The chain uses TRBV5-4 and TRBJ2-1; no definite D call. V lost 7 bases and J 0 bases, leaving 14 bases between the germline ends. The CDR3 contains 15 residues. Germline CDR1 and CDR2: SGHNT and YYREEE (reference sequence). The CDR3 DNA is TGTGCCAGCCTTTCCCCTCGAGGCTCCTACAATGAGCAGTTCTTC. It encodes CASLSPRGSYNEQFF.

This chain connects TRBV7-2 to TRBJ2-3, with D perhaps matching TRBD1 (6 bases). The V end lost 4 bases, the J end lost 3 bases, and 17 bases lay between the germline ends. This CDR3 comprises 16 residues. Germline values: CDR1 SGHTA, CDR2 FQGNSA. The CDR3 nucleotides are TGTGCCAGCAGCTCCCGAGGGGGTGGATGGACAGATACGCAGTATTTT. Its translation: CASSSRGGGWTDTQYF. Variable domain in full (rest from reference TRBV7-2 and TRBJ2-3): GAGVSQSPSNKVTEKGKDVELRCDPISGHTALYWYRQSLGQGLEFLIYFQGNSAPDKSGLPSDRFSAERTGGSVSTLTIQRTQQEDSAVYLCASSSRGGGWTDTQYFGPGTRLTVL.